This TCR beta chain is from a study of STAT5B mutations in CD4+ large granular lymphocyte leukemia. Study-wide points: Main leukemic clonotypes were patient-specific, but roughly 25% appeared at low frequency elsewhere.

V was pared by 6 bases and J by 7 bases, with 18 bases between. CDR3 length: 14 residues. Germline V gene sequence: CDR1 LGHNT, CDR2 FRNRAP. Only in-frame clones appear in the TCRdb table, and some are missing; sequencing was by immunoSEQ multiplex PCR. This table has under 35,000 clones, roughly nine tenths appearing once. Note on this clone: Its antigen is not known.

Sequenced input: CD4+ T cells from blood buffy coats. The chain combines TRBV12-5 with TRBJ1-2, with D possibly matching TRBD1 (5 bases). This TCR derives from a human donor in good health. This chain's CDR3 is CASGFGTPGSGYTF. The CDR3 DNA follows: TGTGCTAGTGGCTTCGGGACCCCCGGATCTGGCTACACCTTC.